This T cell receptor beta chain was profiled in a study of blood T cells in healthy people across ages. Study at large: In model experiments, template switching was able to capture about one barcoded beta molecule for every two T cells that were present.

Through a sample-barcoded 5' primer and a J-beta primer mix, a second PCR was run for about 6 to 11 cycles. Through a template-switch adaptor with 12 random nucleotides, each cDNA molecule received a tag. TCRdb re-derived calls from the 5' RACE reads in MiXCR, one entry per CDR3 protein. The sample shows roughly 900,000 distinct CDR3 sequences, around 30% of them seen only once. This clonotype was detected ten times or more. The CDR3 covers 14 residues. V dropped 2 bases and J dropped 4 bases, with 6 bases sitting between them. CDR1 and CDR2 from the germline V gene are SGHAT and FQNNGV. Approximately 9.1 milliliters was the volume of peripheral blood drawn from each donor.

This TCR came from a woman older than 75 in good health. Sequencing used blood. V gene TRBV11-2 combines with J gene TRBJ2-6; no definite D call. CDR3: CASSLKAGANVLTF. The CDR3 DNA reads TGTGCCAGCAGCTTAAAAGCCGGGGCCAACGTCCTGACTTTC.